The clone carrying this T cell receptor beta chain was counted many times. Antigen specificity is unknown. The CDR3 sequence is 13 residues long. Germline CDR1 SGHRS, CDR2 YFSETQ. The ends were cut back, 2 bases at V and 5 bases at J, with 8 bases in the middle. The record originates from a study of read filtering for tumor transcriptome and immune sequencing. Study overall: Patients were 16 to 20 male and some 15 female, mean age approximately 60 years, range about 45 to 85. Fewer than 10 patients were R-ISS I, some 15 were R-ISS II, six or seven were R-ISS III. Study-wide results and caveats: The CD138-negative fraction was mixed bone marrow immune cells, not pure T cells. IR-seq and RNA-seq agreed better without single-read clonotypes.

This library used around 400 ng RNA and molecular barcoded adaptors spanning alpha/delta and beta/gamma chains. From the reads, TCRdb called clonotypes with MiXCR, one entry per CDR3 protein. The sample has approximately 150,000 distinct CDR3 sequences, roughly an eighth seen once; the top ten hold around 8.3%. The V and J genes are TRBV5-1 and TRBJ1-5; D gene uncertain. The clonotype originates from a donor aged 40 or older with multiple myeloma. The sequencing sample was made of a population of CD138-negative cells sorted from bone marrow. The CDR3 sequence is CASSFFPDQPQHF. The CDR3 DNA is TGCGCCAGCAGCTTTTTCCCCGATCAGCCCCAGCATTTT.